The T cell receptor (beta chain) described here comes from a study of CD8 T cells in ankylosing spondylitis. This clonotype was detected only a few times. Germline V CDR1 and CDR2: SGHTA, FQGNSA. The CDR3 is 17 amino acids. Germline trimming cut 1 base from V and 2 bases from J; bases unmatched to any gene: 7. A single record per CDR3 protein comes from TCRdb applying MiXCR to the 5' RACE reads. Seen here are 200,000 to 300,000 distinct CDR3 sequences, roughly 32% observed once, and the top ten hold 4% to 5.5%. The source of this sequence is a male donor with ankylosing spondylitis or in good health (not recorded which). The genes are TRBV7-2 and TRBJ2-3; TRBD2 matches at 9 bases. Sequenced: blood, either unsorted or a sorted T cell fraction (not recorded which). In DNA form, the CDR3 reads TGTGCCAGCAGCTTAGTTGGCGCGGGGGGGCCCACAGATACGCAGTATTTT. As protein: CASSLVGAGGPTDTQYF. Full variable domain (outside the CDR3, taken from reference TRBV7-2 and TRBJ2-3): GAGVSQSPSNKVTEKGKDVELRCDPISGHTALYWYRQSLGQGLEFLIYFQGNSAPDKSGLPSDRFSAERTGGSVSTLTIQRTQQEDSAVYLCASSLVGAGGPTDTQYFGPGTRLTVL.